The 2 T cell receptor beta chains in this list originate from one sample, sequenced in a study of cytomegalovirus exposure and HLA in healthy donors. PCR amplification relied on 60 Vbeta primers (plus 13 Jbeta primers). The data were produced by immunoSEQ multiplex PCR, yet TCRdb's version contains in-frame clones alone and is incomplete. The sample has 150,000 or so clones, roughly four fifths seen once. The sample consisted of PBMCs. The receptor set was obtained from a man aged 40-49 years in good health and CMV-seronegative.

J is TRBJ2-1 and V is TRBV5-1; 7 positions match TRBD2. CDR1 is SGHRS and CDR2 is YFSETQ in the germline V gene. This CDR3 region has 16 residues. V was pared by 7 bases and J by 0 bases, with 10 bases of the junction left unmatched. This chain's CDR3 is CASREVSGFSYNEQFF. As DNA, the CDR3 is TGCGCCAGCCGGGAGGTTAGCGGGTTCTCCTACAATGAGCAGTTCTTC.

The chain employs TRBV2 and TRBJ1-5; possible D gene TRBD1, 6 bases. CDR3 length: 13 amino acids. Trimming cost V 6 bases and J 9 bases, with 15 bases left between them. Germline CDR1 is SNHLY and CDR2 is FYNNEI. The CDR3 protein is CASRDSLSRPQHF. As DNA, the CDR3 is TGTGCCAGCAGGGACAGTCTCAGTCGGCCCCAGCATTTT.